Here is one TCR beta chain with its context. The data were obtained in a study of blood T cell repertoires in COVID-19. TCRdb's table, derived via immunoSEQ multiplex PCR, lists solely in-frame clones and lacks some. The sample has 65,000 to 90,000 clones; roughly 89% are singletons. This receptor was obtained from a man aged 25-45 years with acute or convalescent COVID-19. The material sequenced was peripheral blood.

The CDR3 region has the DNA TGTGCCAGCACCCGCCCTTACAGGGAGAGAGGCGATACTGAAGCTTTCTTT. Protein sequence: CASTRPYRERGDTEAFF. The chain recombines TRBV7-6 with TRBJ1-1; TRBD1 might be the D (6 bases). The CDR3 loop spans 17 amino acids. CDR1 and CDR2 (germline): SGHVS, FNYEAQ. V lost 7 bases and J 5 bases, leaving 26 bases between the germline ends. The complete variable domain, with remaining parts taken from reference TRBV7-6 and TRBJ1-1, reads GAGVSQSPRYKVTKRGQDVALRCDPISGHVSLYWYRQALGQGPEFLTYFNYEAQQDKSGLPNDRFSAERPEGSISTLTIQRTEQRDSAMYRCASTRPYRERGDTEAFFGQGTRLTVV.